This record looks at one T cell receptor beta chain sequence and its context. This sample was included in a study of blood T cell repertoires in COVID-19. This CDR3 contains 13 residues. Trimming took off 2 bases at V and 6 bases at J, with 10 bases between the two ends. CDR1 and CDR2 from the germline V gene are ENHRY and SYGVKD. A Seattle source enrolled patients during active infection and followed them longitudinally. Profiling relied on immunoSEQ multiplex PCR, and the TCRdb table lists in-frame clones only, not all of them. The sample lists about 96,000 clones, roughly 90% seen once, with around 4.3% in the top ten.

This TCR was recovered from a human donor with COVID-19, enrolled during active disease. The donor label of this sample is uncertain. Sequenced material: peripheral blood. The chain is built from TRBV10-3 and TRBJ1-1; D unresolved. The CDR3 DNA follows: TGTGCCATCAGTGAGAAACCTATGGCTGAAGCTTTCTTT. It is translated as CAISEKPMAEAFF.